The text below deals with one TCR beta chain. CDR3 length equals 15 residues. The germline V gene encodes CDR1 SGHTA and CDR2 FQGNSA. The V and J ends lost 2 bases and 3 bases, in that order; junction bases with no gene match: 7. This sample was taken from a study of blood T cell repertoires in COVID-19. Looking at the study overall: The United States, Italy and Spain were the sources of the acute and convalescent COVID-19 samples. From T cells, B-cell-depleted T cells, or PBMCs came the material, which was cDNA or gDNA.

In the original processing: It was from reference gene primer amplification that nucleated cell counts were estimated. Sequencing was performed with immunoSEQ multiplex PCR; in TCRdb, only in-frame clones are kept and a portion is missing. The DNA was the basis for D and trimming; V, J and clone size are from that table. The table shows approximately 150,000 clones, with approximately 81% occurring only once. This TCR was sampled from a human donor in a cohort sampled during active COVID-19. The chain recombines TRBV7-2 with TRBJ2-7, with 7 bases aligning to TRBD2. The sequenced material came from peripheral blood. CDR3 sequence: CASSLSAGIDYEQYF. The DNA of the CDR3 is TGTGCCAGCAGCTTATCAGCGGGGATAGACTACGAGCAGTACTTC.